The 15 T cell receptor beta chains presented below share a single source sample, sequenced in a study of blood T cell repertoires in COVID-19. Only in-frame clones appear in the TCRdb table, and some are missing; sequencing was by immunoSEQ multiplex PCR. Counted here are some 320,000 clones, roughly nine tenths occurring once; the ten biggest clones make up roughly 2.9%. The sample consisted of PBMCs or T cells enriched from blood (not recorded which). These receptors were obtained from a woman in her forties or fifties who had been exposed to COVID-19.

Only a few counts were recorded for this clone. The chain recombines TRBV19 with TRBJ1-1, with 7 bases aligning to TRBD1. V lost 6 bases, J lost 2 bases, and 9 bases stayed unmatched. CDR1 LNHDA and CDR2 SQIVND come from the germline V gene (reference sequence). The CDR3 spans 15 residues. CDR3 protein: CASRTTGTVNTEAFF. In DNA form, the CDR3 reads TGTGCCAGTAGAACGACCGGGACAGTTAACACTGAAGCTTTCTTT.

This clone was seen a handful of times. This chain links TRBV19 with TRBJ1-3, with 7 bases that match TRBD1. From germline, CDR1 is LNHDA and CDR2 SQIVND (reference sequence). The length of the CDR3 is 15 residues. V shed 6 bases, J shed 0 bases, and the junction held 5 bases outside the gene matches. CDR3 in DNA: TGTGCCAGTAGCTCGGACAGGTCCTCTGGAAACACCATATATTTT. Translating it yields CASSSDRSSGNTIYF.

This clone has just one count. The rearrangement links TRBV12-3 or TRBV12-4 to TRBJ2-1, with D perhaps matching TRBD2 (6 bases). This CDR3 is 11 amino acids long. V dropped 8 bases and J dropped 10 bases, with 12 bases sitting between them. The CDR3 here is CASSGEEEQFF. The CDR3 DNA is TGTGCCAGCTCTGGGGAGGAGGAGCAGTTCTTC.

The chain combines TRBV2 with TRBJ2-2, with D perhaps TRBD1 (5 bases). Germline V gene lookup returns CDR1 SNHLY and CDR2 FYNNEI. V gave up 4 bases and J gave up 4 bases, with 10 bases separating them. The CDR3 is 14 residues long. The CDR3 nucleotides read TGTGCCAGCAGTGCGGACAAACCCACCGGGGAGCTGTTTTTT. It encodes CASSADKPTGELFF.

In the case of this clone: A read error may account for a junction end that differs from germline. The rearrangement joins TRBV7-7 to TRBJ2-5; 10 bases map to TRBD2. There are 15 residues in the CDR3. CDR1 is SSHAT, CDR2 FNYEAQ, per germline (reference sequence). The CDR3 nucleotides read TGTGCTAGCAGCCCAGCGGGGGGGCAGCAAGAGACCCAGTACTTC. Translated: CASSPAGGQQETQYF.

The chain has TRBV28 and TRBJ1-6, with D maybe TRBD1 (5 bases). Per the germline V gene, CDR1 is MDHEN and CDR2 is SYDVKM. V shed 1 base and J shed 9 bases, with 25 bases lying between them. The CDR3 has 19 amino acids. The CDR3 DNA follows: TGTGCCAGCAGTTTATATCAAAGGGGTAAAGGTAGCCCGTCTTCACCCCTCCACTTT. Its protein is CASSLYQRGKGSPSSPLHF.

The V and J genes are TRBV9 and TRBJ2-1, with 8 bases that match TRBD2. V shed 3 bases and J 1 base; nucleotides not matched to a gene: 9. The CDR3 runs 17 residues. The germline gives CDR1 SGDLS, CDR2 YYNGEE. CDR3 sequence: CASSANRGGLSYNEQFF. CDR3 nucleotide sequence: TGTGCCAGCAGCGCAAACCGGGGGGGCCTTTCCTACAATGAGCAGTTCTTC. The full variable domain, its missing parts supplied by reference TRBV9 and TRBJ2-1, is DSGVTQTPKHLITATGQRVTLRCSPRSGDLSVYWYQQSLDQGLQFLIQYYNGEERAKGNILERFSAQQFPDLHSELNLSSLELGDSALYFCASSANRGGLSYNEQFFGPGTRLTVL.

The chain has TRBV20-1 and TRBJ2-3, with D possibly being TRBD1 (6 bases). Germline CDR1 DFQATT, CDR2 SNEGSKA (reference sequence). V was shortened by 3 bases and J by 2 bases, with 18 bases between the two germline ends. This CDR3 is 16 amino acids long. The CDR3 DNA reads TGCAGTGCTAGTTCCACAGGGTTTGGCCCCACAGATACGCAGTATTTT. Translation: CSASSTGFGPTDTQYF.

V usage is TRBV9 and J usage is TRBJ2-2; D remains ambiguous. There are 15 residues in the CDR3. V was trimmed by 0 bases and J by 0 bases, leaving 6 bases between them. Germline CDR1 is SGDLS and CDR2 is YYNGEE. CDR3 protein: CASSVATTNTGELFF. CDR3 bases: TGTGCCAGCAGCGTAGCTACTACGAACACCGGGGAGCTGTTTTTT.

This chain links TRBV25-1 with TRBJ2-7, with 7 bases lining up with TRBD1. CDR3 size: 13 residues. Germline assignment: CDR1 MGHDK and CDR2 SYGVNS. The ends lost 6 bases at V and 2 bases at J; junction bases unmatched: 4. For the CDR3, the DNA is TGTGCCAGCAGCTGGGACAGAGCCTACGAGCAGTACTTC. It codes for CASSWDRAYEQYF.

The chain couples TRBV5-6 to TRBJ2-1, with D possibly TRBD1 on 5 matching bases. V lost 4 bases to trimming and J lost 1 base, with 18 bases between them. Germline V lookup: CDR1 SGHDT, CDR2 YYEEEE. CDR3 length: 17 amino acids. CDR3 sequence (DNA): TGTGCCAGCAGCGACAGTGAAACTGAGGTATCCTACAATGAGCAGTTCTTC. Residues: CASSDSETEVSYNEQFF.

The genes are TRBV4-1 and TRBJ2-1, with 7 bases aligning to TRBD2. Germline CDR1 reads MGHRA; CDR2 reads YSYEKL. Losses at the gene ends were 0 bases for V and 9 bases for J; bases not matched to a gene: 11. The CDR3 is made up of 16 amino acids. This CDR3 reads CASSQDVAGVLLEQFF. CDR3 bases: TGCGCCAGCAGCCAAGATGTGGCGGGGGTTTTACTTGAGCAGTTCTTC.

The chain links TRBV19 to TRBJ1-3, with TRBD1 matching 7 bases. Germline CDR1 LNHDA, CDR2 SQIVND (reference sequence). Trimming removed 5 bases from V and 1 base from J; junction bases left unmatched: 11. The length of the CDR3 is 17 residues. The CDR3 loop is CASSPPGGTMSGNTIYF. The CDR3, as DNA: TGTGCCAGTAGTCCTCCAGGGGGGACAATGTCTGGAAACACCATATATTTT.

CDR3 protein: CASSTFTGELFF. In nucleotides, the CDR3 is TGTGCCAGCAGTACTTTCACCGGGGAGCTGTTTTTT. The rearrangement links TRBV27 to TRBJ2-2; D call uncertain. Trimming stripped 5 bases from V and 4 bases from J, with 5 bases between. The CDR3 contains 12 residues. Germline values: CDR1 MNHEY, CDR2 SMNVEV (reference sequence).

The chain employs TRBV10-3 and TRBJ1-1; D gene uncertain. The V end was cut by 10 bases, the J end by 0 bases, with 21 bases between. This CDR3 is 16 amino acids long. Germline values: CDR1 ENHRY, CDR2 SYGVKD. The CDR3 sequence: CATRRHHDGMNTEAFF. The DNA for the CDR3 is TGTGCCACCCGCAGACACCACGACGGCATGAACACTGAAGCTTTCTTT.